A selection of T cell receptor beta chains follows, all from one sample in a study of HIV-infected patients and healthy controls. TCRdb re-analysed the 5' RACE reads in MiXCR, keeping a single row per CDR3 protein. The table includes tens of thousands of distinct CDR3 sequences, 15% to 20% detected once. Sequencing was carried out using CD4+ T cells from blood. The origin of the receptors is a human donor in good health. Each CDR3 is given with its conserved first and last residue. The D gene is left open where the match is weak. Clone size is stated in some rows and not others, as once, few, many or a class when expanded.

>TRBJ2-5|many|TRBV5-1|-
TGCGCCAGCAGCTTGGGCCTGTACGCTATCGGGGGGCACCAAGAGACCCAGTACTTC
CASSLGLYAIGGHQETQYF
>TRBJ1-1|few|TRBV19|-
TGTGCCACTTCACAGGGAGGGGGCACTGAAGCTTTCTTT
CATSQGGGTEAFF
>TRBJ2-5|few|TRBV20-1|TRBD2
TGCAGTGCTAGAGTGCGGGGGGCCCCAGAGACCCAGTACTTC
CSARVRGAPETQYF
>TRBJ2-1|-|TRBV3-1|-
TGTGCCAGCAGCCAAGGTGTTTCTGCGTATAATGAGCAGTTCTTC
CASSQGVSAYNEQFF
>TRBJ2-7|few|TRBV19|TRBD2
TGTGCCAGTAGTCCTACTAGCGTGATGGGGGAGCAGTACTTC
CASSPTSVMGEQYF
>TRBJ2-2|-|TRBV20-1|-
TGCAGTGCTAGATCCCCGGGACTTAACACCGGGGAGCTGTTTTTT
CSARSPGLNTGELFF
>TRBJ1-1|few|TRBV14|-
TGTGCCAGCAGTTACGGGGGGGTTCGGACTGAAGCTTTCTTT
CASSYGGVRTEAFF
>TRBJ2-3|many|TRBV2|TRBD1
TGTGCCAGCAGGGAAGTCCGGGACAGGGTGAGGACAGGCACGCAGTATTTT
CASREVRDRVRTGTQYF
>TRBJ1-2|few|TRBV19|-
TGTGCCAGCGGGCCCCCCGCCGGCTACACCTTC
CASGPPAGYTF
>TRBJ1-1|few|TRBV18|TRBD1
TGTGCCAGCTCAAGGGACAGGAAGTACACTGAAGCTTTCTTT
CASSRDRKYTEAFF
>TRBJ1-5|-|TRBV6-5|-
TGTGCCAGCAGTTACTCGGGCAGGAATCAGCCCCAGCATTTT
CASSYSGRNQPQHF
>TRBJ2-3|many|TRBV29-1|TRBD2
TGCAGCGTTGCCCTCCCTCGTCGAGCGGGGGGGCGGGATTTT
CSVALPRRAGGRDF
>TRBJ2-3|many|TRBV7-8|TRBD2
TGTGCCAGCAGCTTACGCGAAGGACTAGCGGGAGGACGCTTAGATACGCAGTATTTT
CASSLREGLAGGRLDTQYF
>TRBJ1-1|few|TRBV29-1|-
TGCAGCGTTGACCGGACACAAGCTGAAGCTTTCTTT
CSVDRTQAEAFF
>TRBJ2-5|many|TRBV29-1|-
TGCAGCGCCGTACCCCGGGCCCAAGAGACCCAGTACTTC
CSAVPRAQETQYF
>TRBJ2-1|few|TRBV5-1|TRBD2
TGCGCCAGCAGCTTGGGCGGGGGATACAATGAGCAGTTCTTC
CASSLGGGYNEQFF
>TRBJ2-7|few|TRBV11-2|-
TGTGCCAGCAGCTTAGATCTGGCCGAGCAGTACTTC
CASSLDLAEQYF
>TRBJ1-2|-|TRBV18|-
TGTGCCAGCTCCTCCCTAGATTCGGACTATGGCTACACCTTC
CASSSLDSDYGYTF
>TRBJ1-2|-|TRBV20-1|-
TGCAGTGCTAGGGATTTTACGGGGGCGCTCTATGGCTACACCTTC
CSARDFTGALYGYTF
>TRBJ2-5|many|TRBV20-1|-
TGCAGTGCTAGACCATCAAGAGGCGGCGTAGAGACCCAGTACTTC
CSARPSRGGVETQYF
>TRBJ1-1|-|TRBV3-1|-
TGTGCCAGCAGCCACCCAAAGATGGGCACTGAAGCTTTCTTT
CASSHPKMGTEAFF
>TRBJ2-3|-|TRBV9|-
TGTGCCAGCAGCGTAGCTACGGGGGCAGCTAGCACAGATACGCAGTATTTT
CASSVATGAASTDTQYF
>TRBJ1-1|few|TRBV5-6|-
TGTGCCAGCAGCTTCGGCGGTGAAGCTTTCTTT
CASSFGGEAFF
>TRBJ2-7|many|TRBV6-5|TRBD1
TGTGCCAGCAGCCCCCGGGACAGGGCCCACGAGCAGTACTTC
CASSPRDRAHEQYF
>TRBJ2-1|-|TRBV20-1|-
TGCAGTGCTAGGGGCAGGGGTGAGCAGTTCTTC
CSARGRGEQFF
>TRBJ2-3|-|TRBV12-3/TRBV12-4|-
TGTGCCAGCAGTTTAGCTTACCTCTCGAGGGACACAGATACGCAGTATTTT
CASSLAYLSRDTDTQYF
>TRBJ1-2|many|TRBV5-1|-
TGCGCCAGCACCGTGGACGGGAACTATGGCTACACCTTC
CASTVDGNYGYTF
>TRBJ2-1|many|TRBV7-2|-
TGTGCCAGCAACCCGGACGGGCCCTGGGGATCCTACAATGAGCAGTTCTTC
CASNPDGPWGSYNEQFF
>TRBJ1-1|-|TRBV11-3|TRBD1
TGTGCCAGCAGGCTAAGGACAGGGAATGCGAACACTGAAGCTTTCTTT
CASRLRTGNANTEAFF
>TRBJ2-5|few|TRBV5-1|-
TGCGCCAGCAGCCGCGGGCTCCCGCCCCAAGAGACCCAGTACTTC
CASSRGLPPQETQYF
>TRBJ2-1|few|TRBV7-8|-
TGTGCCAGCAGCCCCAGGGGCGGCCCCAATGAGCAGTTCTTC
CASSPRGGPNEQFF
>TRBJ1-6|many|TRBV12-3/TRBV12-4|TRBD1
TGTGCCAGCAGTGTAGGGACAGGAACTAATAATTCACCCCTCCACTTT
CASSVGTGTNNSPLHF
>TRBJ1-1|few|TRBV11-2|-
TGTGCCAGCAGTGGCACGAGGGGGGCAGGGATCACTGAAGCTTTCTTT
CASSGTRGAGITEAFF
>TRBJ2-5|-|TRBV25-1|TRBD1
TGTGCCAGCATGGGGGGCCGGGACAGGGGTAGGGAGACCCAGTACTTC
CASMGGRDRGRETQYF
>TRBJ2-1|many|TRBV3-1|-
TGTGCCAGCAGACTAGACGGATACAATGAGCAGTTCTTC
CASRLDGYNEQFF
>TRBJ2-1|-|TRBV6-2/TRBV6-3|-
TGTGCCAGCAGCAGACTAGGCGAGCAGTTCTTC
CASSRLGEQFF
>TRBJ1-5|few|TRBV6-2/TRBV6-3|-
TGTGCCAGCAGTTTCCCGAAGGGATGGGAAGTGAGCAATCAGCCCCAGCATTTT
CASSFPKGWEVSNQPQHF
>TRBJ2-7|-|TRBV7-2|-
TGTGCCAGCAGCTTCGACAGGAGTTCCTACGAGCAGTACTTC
CASSFDRSSYEQYF
>TRBJ2-2|few|TRBV12-3/TRBV12-4|-
TGTGCCAGCAGGCCCGGGGTGGTCACCGGGGAGCTGTTTTTT
CASRPGVVTGELFF
>TRBJ1-3|-|TRBV29-1|TRBD1
TGCAGCGTTGGGGACAGGCTCTCTGGAAACACCATATATTTT
CSVGDRLSGNTIYF
>TRBJ2-7|many|TRBV6-2/TRBV6-3|-
TGTGCCAGGGGGTCCATCTGTGGGCAGTACTTC
CARGSICGQYF
>TRBJ2-1|-|TRBV11-3|-
TGTGCCAGCAGCTTAGAACGAGCCGAGCAGTTCTTC
CASSLERAEQFF
>TRBJ2-5|-|TRBV20-1|-
TGCAGTGCTGCCACAGGGAAAGAGACCCAGTACTTC
CSAATGKETQYF
>TRBJ2-1|-|TRBV7-2|TRBD2
TGTGCCAGCAGCTTAAGCCCTCTCGGTAGCGGGATCAACAATGAGCAGTTCTTC
CASSLSPLGSGINNEQFF
>TRBJ2-7|many|TRBV18|-
TGTGCCAGCTCACCACCGGGGGCCCCAGGCGAGCAGTACTTC
CASSPPGAPGEQYF
>TRBJ1-5|-|TRBV7-2|TRBD1
TGTGCCAGCAGCTTGACAGGGACCCAGCCCCAGCATTTT
CASSLTGTQPQHF
>TRBJ2-7|-|TRBV19|TRBD1
TGTGCCAGTAGTTCCGGCGGGACAGGGGACTACGAGCAGTACTTC
CASSSGGTGDYEQYF